This passage covers 29 T cell receptor beta chains from one sample sequenced in a study of patients and donors after allogeneic stem cell transplantation. In TCRdb, the RT-PCR reads were re-called with MiXCR into one record per CDR3 protein. The table records 150,000 to 200,000 distinct CDR3 sequences, 24% of them present only once. Sequenced material: blood, either unsorted or a sorted T cell fraction (not recorded which). These receptors were taken from a human donor who was either an allogeneic HSCT recipient or a stem cell or donor lymphocyte infusion donor (not recorded which). It is not recorded whose cells these are; they may come from a transplant donor.

The V and J genes are TRBV24-1 and TRBJ1-2; the D gene is possibly TRBD1 (5 bases). V was pared by 7 bases and J by 5 bases, with 16 bases between. Germline V gene lookup returns CDR1 KGHDR and CDR2 SFDVKD. This CDR3 contains 14 residues. As DNA, the CDR3 is TGTGCCACCAGCGGGCCGGAACAGGATTATGGCTACACCTTC. This translates into CATSGPEQDYGYTF.

This clonotype has at least ten counts. This chain uses TRBV5-1 with TRBJ2-3, with a tentative D call TRBD1 (5 bases). Germline-derived CDR1 and CDR2 are SGHRS and YFSETQ. The CDR3 contains 15 residues. V dropped 2 bases and J dropped 6 bases, with 16 bases sitting between them. In nucleotides, the CDR3 is TGCGCCAGCAGCTTAAGGGGTTCAACGTTGGATACGCAGTATTTT. Its translation: CASSLRGSTLDTQYF.

This clonotype was observed a few times. The chain carries TRBV20-1 and TRBJ2-5; 7 bases are shared with TRBD1. With V trimmed by 3 bases and J by 3 bases, 4 bases remained unmatched. CDR3 length equals 13 residues. CDR1 and CDR2 (germline): DFQATT, SNEGSKA (reference sequence). For the CDR3, the DNA is TGCAGTGCTAGTGGGGACAGCGAAGAGACCCAGTACTTC. It specifies CSASGDSEETQYF.

A word on this clonotype: One end of the junction does not line up with germline, which may come from a read error. The chain links TRBV12-3 or TRBV12-4 to TRBJ2-7, with D unresolved. The CDR3 is 13 amino acids. For the CDR3, the DNA is TGTGCCAGCAGCTTAGGACGGTTCTACGAGCAGTACTTC. Its translation: CASSLGRFYEQYF.

A few counts support this clonotype. The rearrangement links TRBV24-1 to TRBJ1-1; TRBD1 might be the D (5 bases). The CDR3 spans 12 residues. Trimming removed 5 bases at V and 7 bases at J, with 10 bases between. Germline V gene data show CDR1 as KGHDR and CDR2 as SFDVKD. CDR3 in amino acids: CATSASGLEAFF. Here the CDR3 DNA reads TGTGCCACCAGTGCCTCGGGGCTTGAAGCTTTCTTT.

The chain joins TRBV7-2 to TRBJ2-5; possibly TRBD1 for D (7 bases). The CDR3 extends over 15 amino acids. With 6 bases removed from V and 4 bases from J, the gap between germline ends came to 18 bases. The germline V gene encodes CDR1 SGHTA and CDR2 FQGNSA. The CDR3 nucleotides read TGTGCCAGCAGTTTCGCTGCAGGGGGAGGAGAGACCCAGTACTTC. Translating it yields CASSFAAGGGETQYF.

Only a few counts were recorded for this clonotype. The chain employs TRBV5-1 and TRBJ2-2; TRBD1 aligns across 9 bases. Germline CDR1 and CDR2: SGHRS and YFSETQ. There are 15 residues in the CDR3. J lost 7 bases, V lost 0 bases, and 4 bases had no gene match. The CDR3 spells CASSLVQGAGGELFF. In DNA, the CDR3 is TGCGCCAGCAGCTTGGTACAGGGGGCCGGCGGGGAGCTGTTTTTT.

The V gene is TRBV6-5, the J gene TRBJ2-1; 8 nucleotides line up with TRBD2. CDR3 length: 19 residues. The germline V gene has CDR1 MNHEY and CDR2 SVGAGI. The V and J ends lost 8 bases and 0 bases, in that order; junction bases with no gene match: 18. CDR3 sequence reads: CASFPRGRKSGSSYNEQFF. In nucleotides, the CDR3 is TGTGCCAGCTTCCCCAGGGGCCGGAAAAGCGGGAGCTCCTACAATGAGCAGTTCTTC.

At least ten counts were recorded for this clonotype. The chain employs TRBV7-3 and TRBJ2-1; unclear D gene. This CDR3 spans 12 amino acids. Germline assignment: CDR1 SGHTA and CDR2 FQGTGA. Between the trimmed V and J ends, which lost 3 bases and 4 bases, there was a span of 4 bases. The CDR3 protein is CASSFRYNEQFF. The CDR3 nucleotides are TGTGCCAGCAGCTTTCGGTACAATGAGCAGTTCTTC.

This chain links TRBV12-3 or TRBV12-4 with TRBJ1-2, with D possibly being TRBD1 (5 bases). Trimming removed 7 bases from V and 3 bases from J, with 12 bases in between. The CDR3 sequence is 13 residues long. CDR3 amino acids: CASIRTGDYGYTF. For the CDR3, the DNA is TGTGCCAGCATCAGGACGGGGGACTATGGCTACACCTTC.

This chain connects TRBV25-1 to TRBJ2-5, with D perhaps matching TRBD1 (6 bases). From germline, CDR1 is MGHDK and CDR2 SYGVNS. This CDR3 region has 16 residues. Trimming left V 4 bases short and J 0 bases short, with 15 bases between. The CDR3 sequence: CASSVGDRRYQETQYF. The DNA of the CDR3 is TGTGCCAGCAGTGTCGGAGACAGGAGGTACCAAGAGACCCAGTACTTC.

V and J are TRBV6-4 and TRBJ1-2; tentatively, D is TRBD1 (5 bases). Trimming pared 0 bases from V and 4 bases from J, leaving 15 bases between. CDR1 and CDR2 from the germline V gene are MRHNA and SNTAGT. The CDR3 is made up of 16 amino acids. The CDR3 bases are TGTGCCAGCAGTGACTCGTTTCGGGGCGGAATCTATGGCTACACCTTC. Amino acid sequence: CASSDSFRGGIYGYTF.

The V and J genes are TRBV5-1 and TRBJ2-1; 11 bases align to TRBD2. Trimming cost V 4 bases and J 8 bases; bases outside gene matches: 8. Germline CDR1 and CDR2: SGHRS and YFSETQ. The CDR3 covers 15 residues. CDR3 coding DNA: TGCGCCAGCAGCGTGACTAGCGGGAACGTCGATGAGCAGTTCTTC. This gives the protein CASSVTSGNVDEQFF.

This clonotype was picked up one time. The chain recombines TRBV7-3 with TRBJ2-1, with TRBD2 matching over 11 bases. V trimming: 1 base; J trimming: 0 bases; junction bases outside the gene matches: 8. The CDR3 runs to 19 residues. In germline, CDR1 is SGHTA, CDR2 FQGTGA. CDR3 protein: CASSLRVPSGRSSYNEQFF. DNA of the CDR3: TGTGCCAGCAGCTTAAGGGTTCCTAGCGGGAGGAGCTCCTACAATGAGCAGTTCTTC.

The chain employs TRBV2 and TRBJ2-5; 7 bases are a match to TRBD1. CDR1 SNHLY and CDR2 FYNNEI come from the germline V gene. The CDR3 length is 14 residues. V shed 5 bases, J shed 3 bases, and the junction held 6 bases outside the gene matches. The CDR3 nucleotides are TGTGCCAGCAGTCAGGGGGTACTTAAAGAGACCCAGTACTTC. Protein product: CASSQGVLKETQYF.

This clonotype was detected a few times. The chain recombines TRBV20-1 with TRBJ2-7, with D possibly matching TRBD2 (6 bases). Trimming removed 0 bases from V and 3 bases from J, with 15 bases in between. The V gene's germline CDR1 is DFQATT and CDR2 SNEGSKA (reference sequence). The CDR3 is 15 residues long. The CDR3 is CSARDPAGGNYEQYF. The CDR3 DNA reads TGCAGTGCTAGAGATCCGGCAGGCGGGAACTACGAGCAGTACTTC.

The gene calls are TRBV11-2 and TRBJ1-1; D remains unclear. V was shortened by 3 bases and J by 4 bases, with 15 bases between the two germline ends. Germline V gives CDR1 SGHAT, CDR2 FQNNGV. There are 15 residues in the CDR3. CDR3 sequence reads: CASSLASGVGTEAFF. CDR3 in DNA: TGTGCCAGCAGCTTGGCCTCCGGGGTGGGCACTGAAGCTTTCTTT.

This clonotype was counted a few times. The V call is TRBV12-3 or TRBV12-4, the J call TRBJ2-7, with 8 bases matching TRBD1. The CDR3 has 14 amino acids. J gave up 4 bases and V 6 bases, and 8 bases lay outside the gene matches. CDR3 sequence (DNA): TGTGCCAGCAGCTCAGCCGGGACAGGTTACGAGCAGTACTTC. Encoded protein: CASSSAGTGYEQYF.

The V call is TRBV9, the J call TRBJ1-2; TRBD1 is a possible D gene (6 bases). Looked up from germline, CDR1 is SGDLS and CDR2 is YYNGEE. The CDR3 loop spans 16 amino acids. The V and J ends lost 1 base and 8 bases respectively, with 21 bases between them. The CDR3 sequence is CASSVFGGPATGGYTF. DNA for the CDR3: TGTGCCAGCAGCGTATTTGGCGGGCCCGCAACAGGGGGCTACACCTTC.

This chain connects TRBV12-3 or TRBV12-4 to TRBJ1-2; 9 nucleotides agree with TRBD1. This CDR3 spans 13 amino acids. The J segment lost 8 bases and the V segment lost 6 bases, leaving 7 bases of the junction unmatched. The CDR3 region is CASRATGGEGYTF. The DNA for the CDR3 is TGTGCCAGCAGAGCAACAGGGGGCGAGGGCTACACCTTC.

The chain couples TRBV21-1 to TRBJ2-3; the table gives TRBD2 as D, unverified against the DNA. TRBV21-1 is designated a pseudogene. The CDR3 runs 19 residues. CDR3 in DNA: TGTGCCAGCAGCAAAGCGAGTTTTCGGGCTAGCGGGGAAGCAGATACGCAGTATTTT. This translates into CASSKASFRASGEADTQYF.

Only a few counts were recorded for this clonotype. The chain carries TRBV20-1 and TRBJ2-3; weak D call: TRBD2 (5 bases). Trimming took 6 bases from V and 6 from J, leaving 13 bases between them. CDR1 and CDR2 from the germline V gene are DFQATT and SNEGSKA (reference sequence). CDR3 length equals 12 residues. CDR3 nucleotides: TGCAGTGCCCTGATGCGCGGGGATACGCAGTATTTT. Its translation is CSALMRGDTQYF.

DNA of the CDR3: TGCGCCAGCAGCCAAGGGACTAGCGGGGCCTACACAGATACGCAGTATTTT. Translating gives CASSQGTSGAYTDTQYF. This rearrangement joins TRBV4-3 to TRBJ2-3; 12 bases match TRBD2. The CDR3 totals 17 residues. The J segment lost 2 bases and the V segment lost 1 base, leaving 4 bases of the junction unmatched. The germline V gene has CDR1 LGHNA and CDR2 YSLEER.

V and J are TRBV9 and TRBJ2-2; D is perhaps TRBD1 (6 bases). The germline CDR1 and CDR2 sequences are SGDLS and YYNGEE. This CDR3 is 16 amino acids long. Trimming took off 4 bases at V and 0 bases at J, with 13 bases between the two ends. CDR3 sequence reads: CASSPQGFANTGELFF. The CDR3 nucleotides are TGTGCCAGCAGCCCACAGGGATTCGCGAACACCGGGGAGCTGTTTTTT.

The chain uses TRBV5-5 and TRBJ2-5; tentative D call: TRBD1 (6 bases). CDR3 length: 12 residues. V lost 1 base, J lost 9 bases, and 10 bases lay in between. The germline CDR1 and CDR2 sequences are SGHKS and YYEKEE (reference sequence). This CDR3 reads CASSLRDMAQYF. The DNA of the CDR3 is TGTGCCAGCAGCTTGCGGGACATGGCCCAGTACTTC.

This chain links TRBV19 with TRBJ2-7; 7 bases fit TRBD1. J was trimmed by 7 bases and V by 8 bases; bases with no gene match: 8. Germline CDR1 reads LNHDA; CDR2 reads SQIVND (reference sequence). This CDR3 spans 12 amino acids. CDR3 nucleotide sequence: TGTGCCAGTTCAAATCCAGGGGGAGAGCAGTACTTC. Residues: CASSNPGGEQYF. Supplemented by reference TRBV19 and TRBJ2-7, the full variable domain reads DGGITQSPKYLFRKEGQNVTLSCEQNLNHDAMYWYRQDPGQGLRLIYYSQIVNDFQKGDIAEGYSVSREKKESFPLTVTSAQKNPTAFYLCASSNPGGEQYFGPGTRLTVT.

This clonotype was counted many times. J is TRBJ1-2 and V is TRBV18, with D unclear. Germline CDR1 KGHSH, CDR2 LQKENI. The CDR3 length is 14 residues. Between the trimmed V and J ends, which lost 5 bases and 3 bases, there was a span of 13 bases. The DNA of the CDR3 is TGTGCCAGCTCAACTTCCGGCGGCGACTATGGCTACACCTTC. Its protein product is CASSTSGGDYGYTF.

This sequence joins TRBV7-4 and TRBJ2-5; 8 positions agree with TRBD2. V lost 7 bases to trimming and J lost 3 bases; unmatched junction nucleotides: 4. CDR1 and CDR2 (germline): SGHVT, SQSDAQ. This CDR3 contains 13 residues. CDR3 loop: CASTSGGKETQYF. CDR3 sequence (DNA): TGTGCCAGCACCTCGGGGGGGAAAGAGACCCAGTACTTC.

The rearrangement joins TRBV5-1 to TRBJ1-1, with 10 bases that match TRBD1. Looked up from germline, CDR1 is SGHRS and CDR2 is YFSETQ. J gave up 5 bases and V 3 bases, and 1 base lay outside the gene matches. The CDR3 covers 13 residues. This CDR3 is CASSWGQGTEAFF. DNA for the CDR3: TGCGCCAGCAGCTGGGGACAGGGGACTGAAGCTTTCTTT.